The 22 T cell receptor beta chains given below trace back to one sample, sequenced in a study of cytomegalovirus exposure and HLA in healthy donors. PCR was performed using 60 Vbeta and 13 Jbeta primers. Using immunoSEQ multiplex PCR, the repertoire was profiled, and TCRdb retains in-frame clones only, with some absent. The sample contains 100,000 to 150,000 clones, roughly 82% of which appear only once. Sample: PBMCs. These receptors originate from a woman aged 40 to 50 in good health and CMV-seropositive.

J is TRBJ2-3 and V is TRBV19, with 10 nucleotides matching TRBD2. J lost 0 bases, V lost 3 bases, and 3 bases had no gene match. Germline lookup yields CDR1 LNHDA and CDR2 SQIVND (reference sequence). The CDR3 contains 16 residues. The chain's CDR3 is CASSIRLAGSTDTQYF. The CDR3 DNA reads as TGTGCCAGTAGTATTCGACTAGCGGGTAGCACAGATACGCAGTATTTT.

The table lists this clone with a few counts. This chain connects TRBV5-1 to TRBJ1-2, with D possibly being TRBD1 (6 bases). This CDR3 region has 16 residues. Trimming took off 3 bases at V and 2 bases at J, with 17 bases between the two ends. The germline V gene has CDR1 SGHRS and CDR2 YFSETQ. The CDR3 DNA is TGCGCCAGCAGCTCTACCCAAGACAGGATCAACTATGGCTACACCTTC. Its protein is CASSSTQDRINYGYTF.

This chain uses TRBV5-4 with TRBJ2-2; 9 bases align to TRBD2. Germline CDR1 SGHNT, CDR2 YYREEE (reference sequence). J was trimmed by 4 bases and V by 4 bases; bases with no gene match: 5. This CDR3 is built from 15 residues. The CDR3 region has the DNA TGTGCCAGCAGCCTCGTGACTAGCGGCACCGGGGAGCTGTTTTTT. Translating gives CASSLVTSGTGELFF.

The V call is TRBV21-1, the J call TRBJ2-7; TRBD2, the table's D call, was not compared with the DNA. TRBV21-1 is an annotated pseudogene. The CDR3 extends over 17 amino acids. This CDR3 reads CASSKGVAELSSYEQYF. For the CDR3, the DNA is TGTGCCAGCAGCAAAGGGGTGGCGGAGTTGAGCTCCTACGAGCAGTACTTC.

The gene calls are TRBV5-1 and TRBJ1-1, with 7 nucleotides matching TRBD1. Germline loops: CDR1 SGHRS, CDR2 YFSETQ. The CDR3 contains 16 residues. Germline trimming cut 2 bases from V and 1 base from J; bases unmatched to any gene: 8. CDR3 amino acids: CASSFKGGVGNTEAFF. The CDR3 DNA reads as TGCGCCAGCAGCTTCAAAGGGGGCGTTGGGAACACTGAAGCTTTCTTT.

V is TRBV27 and J is TRBJ2-7; 11 bases align to TRBD2. The CDR3 spans 17 residues. Germline V gives CDR1 MNHEY, CDR2 SMNVEV (reference sequence). J lost 1 base, V lost 7 bases, and 12 bases had no gene match. CDR3 coding DNA: TGTGCCAGCATTCTCGCTAGCGGGAGGCGGGGATCCTACGAGCAGTACTTC. It translates to CASILASGRRGSYEQYF.

This rearrangement joins TRBV10-1 to TRBJ2-3, with 7 bases fitting TRBD2. CDR3 size: 16 residues. V shed 0 bases, J shed 4 bases, and the junction held 7 bases outside the gene matches. Per the germline V gene, CDR1 is WNHNN and CDR2 is SYGVQD (reference sequence). CDR3 sequence: CASSESGRERADTQYF. The CDR3 DNA reads as TGCGCCAGCAGTGAGTCGGGGAGGGAGAGGGCAGATACGCAGTATTTT.

J is TRBJ2-1 and V is TRBV15; TRBD2 agrees at 8 bases. This CDR3 has 14 amino acids. Germline lookup yields CDR1 LNHNV and CDR2 YYDKDF (reference sequence). J was trimmed by 12 bases and V by 5 bases; bases with no gene match: 12. The DNA of the CDR3 is TGTGCCACCAGCCGGTTGGCGGCGGGGGGTCGGCAGTTCTTC. Its protein is CATSRLAAGGRQFF.

This clone has more than one count but fewer than ten. The rearrangement uses TRBV2 and TRBJ2-5, with D possibly matching TRBD1 (6 bases). The CDR3 covers 15 residues. Trimming left V 3 bases short and J 2 bases short, with 13 bases between. CDR1 is SNHLY, CDR2 FYNNEI, per germline. The CDR3 here is CASSERWTVQETQYF. The CDR3 nucleotides read TGTGCCAGCAGTGAGAGGTGGACAGTTCAAGAGACCCAGTACTTC. The entire variable domain, with the rest obtained from reference TRBV2 and TRBJ2-5, is as follows: EPEVTQTPSHQVTQMGQEVILRCVPISNHLYFYWYRQILGQKVEFLVSFYNNEISEKSEIFDDQFSVERPDGSNFTLKIRSTKLEDSAMYFCASSERWTVQETQYFGPGTRLLVL.

The chain carries TRBV6-6 and TRBJ2-2; 7 positions agree with TRBD2. The CDR3 sequence is 13 residues long. J gave up 3 bases and V 8 bases, and 3 bases lay outside the gene matches. CDR1 is MNHNY and CDR2 is SVGAGI in the germline V gene (reference sequence). The CDR3 DNA follows: TGTGCCAGCCGGGAGGTTGACACCGGGGAGCTGTTTTTT. It specifies CASREVDTGELFF.

This clone has a single count. The V and J genes are TRBV30 and TRBJ2-1; 12 bases are a match to TRBD2. The V gene end was trimmed by 0 bases and the J gene end by 9 bases; junction bases not matched to a gene: 3. This CDR3 is 14 amino acids long. CDR1 and CDR2 from the germline V gene are GTSNPN and SVGIG (reference sequence). CDR3 in amino acids: CAWSVGLAGGEQFF. In DNA form, the CDR3 reads TGTGCCTGGAGTGTGGGACTAGCGGGCGGTGAGCAGTTCTTC.

The CDR3 region has the DNA TGCGCCAGCAGCTTACTAAGCGGGAGCTCCTACAATGAGCAGTTCTTC. Translated: CASSLLSGSSYNEQFF. The genes are TRBV5-1 and TRBJ2-1; 8 positions match TRBD2. This CDR3 spans 16 amino acids. Germline-derived CDR1 and CDR2 are SGHRS and YFSETQ. The J segment lost 0 bases and the V segment lost 2 bases, leaving 4 bases of the junction unmatched.

The J gene is TRBJ2-2, the V gene TRBV18; TRBD1 matches 8 bases. Germline values: CDR1 KGHSH, CDR2 LQKENI. J was trimmed by 0 bases and V by 6 bases; bases with no gene match: 6. The CDR3 totals 16 residues. The CDR3 DNA follows: TGTGCCAGCTCTCGGTGGACAGGGTCGAACACCGGGGAGCTGTTTTTT. Amino acid sequence: CASSRWTGSNTGELFF.

J is TRBJ2-7 and V is TRBV6-1, with 7 positions matching TRBD2. The ends lost 6 bases at V and 2 bases at J; junction bases unmatched: 4. The CDR3 has 13 amino acids. The V gene's germline CDR1 is MNHNS and CDR2 SASEGT. The DNA for the CDR3 is TGTGCCAGCAGCAGAACTAGCGCCTACGAGCAGTACTTC. Amino acids: CASSRTSAYEQYF.

This sequence joins TRBV28 and TRBJ2-7, with TRBD1 matching over 7 bases. The CDR3 loop spans 14 amino acids. Germline assignment: CDR1 MDHEN and CDR2 SYDVKM. V lost 7 bases, J lost 0 bases, and 6 bases stayed unmatched. DNA for the CDR3: TGTGCCAGCATCCCTGGGGACAGCTCCTACGAGCAGTACTTC. It is translated as CASIPGDSSYEQYF.

J is TRBJ1-2 and V is TRBV18; 8 positions agree with TRBD1. V shed 2 bases, J shed 8 bases, and the junction held 4 bases outside the gene matches. The CDR3 is made up of 13 amino acids. Germline V lookup: CDR1 KGHSH, CDR2 LQKENI. The CDR3 DNA is TGTGCCAGCTCACCAACGACAGGGGACGGCTACACCTTC. Translating it yields CASSPTTGDGYTF. The full variable domain, with the rest looked up from reference TRBV18 and TRBJ1-2, is NAGVMQNPRHLVRRRGQEARLRCSPMKGHSHVYWYRQLPEEGLKFMVYLQKENIIDESGMPKERFSAEFPKEGPSILRIQQVVRGDSAAYFCASSPTTGDGYTFGSGTRLTVV.

This clone was counted only a few times. The V and J genes are TRBV28 and TRBJ2-2; a weak D match, TRBD2 (6 bases). The CDR3 sequence is 18 residues long. V was trimmed by 7 bases and J by 4 bases, leaving 25 bases between them. CDR1 is MDHEN, CDR2 SYDVKM, per germline. CDR3 DNA: TGTGCCAGCAAAATGTTGGGCCGCGGGACCCGGGCCACCGGGGAGCTGTTTTTT. Translated: CASKMLGRGTRATGELFF.

This chain uses TRBV11-2 with TRBJ2-1; 11 bases align to TRBD2. The CDR3 has 17 amino acids. Germline trimming cut 3 bases from V and 1 base from J; bases unmatched to any gene: 5. The V gene's germline CDR1 is SGHAT and CDR2 FQNNGV. In nucleotides, the CDR3 is TGTGCCAGCAGCTTGTTGTCTAGCGGGAGGTCCTACAATGAGCAGTTCTTC. Translating gives CASSLLSSGRSYNEQFF.

V gene TRBV11-2 combines with J gene TRBJ2-3, with 7 bases fitting TRBD2. There are 15 residues in the CDR3. Germline trimming cut 4 bases from V and 6 bases from J; bases unmatched to any gene: 10. CDR1 is SGHAT and CDR2 is FQNNGV in the germline V gene. The CDR3 DNA reads as TGTGCCAGCAGCTCAGTGGGCGGGAGTAGGGATACGCAGTATTTT. Encoded protein: CASSSVGGSRDTQYF.

The chain has TRBV25-1 and TRBJ1-4, with D tentatively TRBD1 (6 bases). CDR3 size: 15 residues. Trimming removed 4 bases at V and 6 bases at J, with 15 bases between. Germline lookup yields CDR1 MGHDK and CDR2 SYGVNS. Written as DNA, the CDR3 is TGTGCCAGCAGTGGGTTCGTGGGGGGGCATGAAAAACTGTTTTTT. This gives the protein CASSGFVGGHEKLFF. The whole variable domain, remainder taken from reference TRBV25-1 and TRBJ1-4, is EADIYQTPRYLVIGTGKKITLECSQTMGHDKMYWYQQDPGMELHLIHYSYGVNSTEKGDLSSESTVSRIRTEHFPLTLESARPSHTSQYLCASSGFVGGHEKLFFGSGTQLSVL.

This sequence joins TRBV9 and TRBJ2-5; weak D call: TRBD2 (5 bases). Matching the DNA end better, TRBJ2-7 makes the J call doubtful. The CDR3 is 14 residues long. Germline V gene data show CDR1 as SGDLS and CDR2 as YYNGEE. The CDR3 is CASSPRGATHEQYF. Written as DNA, the CDR3 is TGTGCCAGCAGCCCTCGGGGAGCGACCCACGAGCAGTACTTC.

The genes are TRBV5-4 and TRBJ2-3; maybe TRBD2 (6 bases). The CDR3 is 14 residues long. Germline V gene sequence: CDR1 SGHNT, CDR2 YYREEE (reference sequence). Deletions cut 1 base from V and 1 base from J, with 7 bases between. CDR3 sequence (DNA): TGTGCCAGCAGCTTGCAGCGGGGCACAGATACGCAGTATTTT. This codes for CASSLQRGTDTQYF.